This passage covers 10 T cell receptor beta chains from one sample sequenced in a study of regulatory T cells. Amplification used 52 TRBV primers and 13 TRBJ primers. The method was immunoSEQ multiplex PCR; TCRdb's version includes in-frame clones alone and lacks a portion of them. The repertoire has 10,000 or so clones, around 82% of them found once; the top ten carry roughly a tenth. The sequencing sample was made of CD8+ T cells sorted from blood. All receptors come from a young adult with CD3G deficiency.

This sequence joins TRBV6-6 and TRBJ1-1, with unresolved D. This CDR3 comprises 15 residues. CDR1 and CDR2 (germline): MNHNY, SVGAGI (reference sequence). The germline V and J ends were trimmed by 5 bases and 5 bases, with 18 bases remaining between them. The CDR3 DNA is TGTGCCAGCAGTGAGGTCAATGCCCGGTGGACTGAAGCTTTCTTT. Protein product: CASSEVNARWTEAFF.

A few counts support this clone. V is TRBV5-5 and J is TRBJ1-5, with D uncertain. Germline V gene lookup returns CDR1 SGHKS and CDR2 YYEKEE (reference sequence). There are 15 residues in the CDR3. The V gene lost 4 bases and the J gene lost 9 bases, with 20 bases spanning the gap. The CDR3 bases are TGTGCCAGCAGCGGAAACCTACCGAGGTGTTGGCCCCAGCATTTT. As protein: CASSGNLPRCWPQHF.

This chain joins TRBV19 and TRBJ2-1; weak D call: TRBD2 (6 bases). Germline CDR1 reads LNHDA; CDR2 reads SQIVND (reference sequence). V dropped 4 bases and J dropped 8 bases, with 18 bases sitting between them. CDR3 length equals 15 residues. CDR3 sequence: CASSTRLDSDHEQFF. In DNA, the CDR3 is TGTGCCAGTAGTACTAGACTAGATTCAGATCATGAGCAGTTCTTC. The complete variable domain, with remaining parts taken from reference TRBV19 and TRBJ2-1, reads DGGITQSPKYLFRKEGQNVTLSCEQNLNHDAMYWYRQDPGQGLRLIYYSQIVNDFQKGDIAEGYSVSREKKESFPLTVTSAQKNPTAFYLCASSTRLDSDHEQFFGPGTRLTVL.

This sequence joins TRBV5-1 and TRBJ2-2, with 7 bases fitting TRBD1. Germline values: CDR1 SGHRS, CDR2 YFSETQ. Trimming at V came to 3 bases and at J to 7 bases, leaving 0 bases not matched to a gene. This CDR3 is built from 12 residues. For the CDR3, the DNA is TGCGCCAGCAGCTCAGGGGGCGGGGAGCTGTTTTTT. This translates into CASSSGGGELFF. The full variable domain, in which reference TRBV5-1 and TRBJ2-2 provide the parts outside the CDR3, is KAGVTQTPRYLIKTRGQQVTLSCSPISGHRSVSWYQQTPGQGLQFLFEYFSETQRNKGNFPGRFSGRQFSNSRSEMNVSTLELGDSALYLCASSSGGGELFFGEGSRLTVL.

As concerns this clone: Other DNA sequences within the sample encode an identical CDR3. The chain couples TRBV7-6 to TRBJ2-3; no firm D call. The germline V and J ends were trimmed by 2 bases and 2 bases, with 5 bases remaining between them. The germline CDR1 and CDR2 sequences are SGHVS and FNYEAQ. This CDR3 is 13 amino acids long. The CDR3 DNA reads TGTGCCAGCAGCTTATCTCACACAGATACGCAGTATTTT. Its protein is CASSLSHTDTQYF.

The rearrangement uses TRBV28 and TRBJ2-3; D perhaps matches TRBD2 (5 bases). V was shortened by 5 bases and J by 4 bases, with 10 bases between the two germline ends. CDR3 length equals 13 residues. From germline, CDR1 is MDHEN and CDR2 SYDVKM. CDR3 protein: CASSPTDSDTQYF. The CDR3 DNA reads TGTGCCAGCAGTCCCACGGACTCAGATACGCAGTATTTT.

J is TRBJ1-1 and V is TRBV7-9; D not resolved. Looked up from germline, CDR1 is SEHNR and CDR2 is FQNEAQ (reference sequence). The CDR3 sequence is 13 residues long. Trimming pared 5 bases from V and 4 bases from J, leaving 11 bases between. The DNA of the CDR3 is TGTGCCAGCAGCCAATCTGGGGTCACTGAAGCTTTCTTT. This gives the protein CASSQSGVTEAFF. Filled out from reference TRBV7-9 and TRBJ1-1, the complete variable domain reads DTGVSQNPRHKITKRGQNVTFRCDPISEHNRLYWYRQTLGQGPEFLTYFQNEAQLEKSRLLSDRFSAERPKGSFSTLEIQRTEQGDSAMYLCASSQSGVTEAFFGQGTRLTVV.

The chain couples TRBV19 to TRBJ1-2, with TRBD1 as a possible D gene (6 bases). This CDR3 has 11 amino acids. Trimming cost V 5 bases and J 6 bases, with 7 bases left between them. CDR1 is LNHDA and CDR2 is SQIVND in the germline V gene (reference sequence). The CDR3 DNA reads TGTGCCAGTAGTGGGACACATGGCTACACCTTC. Its protein product is CASSGTHGYTF.

The chain links TRBV20-1 to TRBJ2-1; the D is unclear. In germline, CDR1 is DFQATT, CDR2 SNEGSKA (reference sequence). This CDR3 comprises 11 residues. V dropped 6 bases and J dropped 5 bases, with 8 bases sitting between them. CDR3 DNA: TGCAGTGCCCTGAGAGACAATGAGCAGTTCTTC. Translation gives CSALRDNEQFF.

This clone has only a few counts. The gene calls are TRBV7-9 and TRBJ1-4; no clear D. The CDR3 loop spans 15 amino acids. V was clipped by 2 bases and J by 2 bases, with 9 bases between them. Germline values: CDR1 SEHNR, CDR2 FQNEAQ (reference sequence). The CDR3 DNA follows: TGTGCCAGCAGCTTAAGCTCCAGCACTAATGAAAAACTGTTTTTT. Its translation is CASSLSSSTNEKLFF.